Listed here are 17 T cell receptor beta chains from one sample, sequenced in a study of blood T cell repertoires in COVID-19. Repertoires were generated with immunoSEQ multiplex PCR, while TCRdb's copy carries only in-frame clones and drops some. Of about 170,000 clones listed, around four fifths are singletons. Sequenced: peripheral blood. Every receptor here comes from a man aged 65 to 85 with acute or convalescent COVID-19.

The chain uses TRBV2 and TRBJ1-1; D gene ambiguous. This CDR3 has 13 amino acids. Germline V CDR1 and CDR2: SNHLY, FYNNEI. Trimming took off 4 bases at V and 2 bases at J, with 8 bases between the two ends. CDR3 region: CASSVVLNTEAFF. CDR3 nucleotide sequence: TGTGCCAGCAGTGTAGTTCTCAACACTGAAGCTTTCTTT. Supplemented by reference TRBV2 and TRBJ1-1, the full variable domain reads EPEVTQTPSHQVTQMGQEVILRCVPISNHLYFYWYRQILGQKVEFLVSFYNNEISEKSEIFDDQFSVERPDGSNFTLKIRSTKLEDSAMYFCASSVVLNTEAFFGQGTRLTVV.

The chain combines TRBV11-3 with TRBJ1-1; TRBD1 matches 8 bases. J gave up 4 bases and V 5 bases, and 6 bases lay outside the gene matches. Germline values: CDR1 SGHNT, CDR2 YENEEA. The length of the CDR3 is 14 residues. CDR3 DNA sequence: TGTGCCAGCAGCCCCCACAGGGGGACCACTGAAGCTTTCTTT. Translating gives CASSPHRGTTEAFF. The variable domain in full, with the rest retrieved from reference TRBV11-3 and TRBJ1-1, is EAGVVQSPRYKIIEKKQPVAFWCNPISGHNTLYWYLQNLGQGPELLIRYENEEAVDDSQLPKDRFSAERLKGVDSTLKIQPAELGDSAVYLCASSPHRGTTEAFFGQGTRLTVV.

This clone has just one count. This rearrangement joins TRBV6-2 or TRBV6-3 to TRBJ1-5; possibly TRBD1 for D (6 bases). The CDR3 extends over 16 amino acids. Trimming removed 6 bases at V and 5 bases at J, with 20 bases between. Germline V lookup: CDR1 MNHEY, CDR2 SVGEGT. For the CDR3, the DNA is TGTGCCAGCAGCCTCGGCGGGAGGGGGTCCGATCAGCCCCAGCATTTT. Encoded protein: CASSLGGRGSDQPQHF.

The rearrangement uses TRBV5-1 and TRBJ2-3, with 8 bases matching TRBD2. The CDR3 sequence is 15 residues long. The J segment lost 2 bases and the V segment lost 2 bases, leaving 4 bases of the junction unmatched. The V gene's germline CDR1 is SGHRS and CDR2 YFSETQ. CDR3 amino acids: CASSFGGGNTDTQYF. The CDR3 nucleotides read TGCGCCAGCAGCTTTGGCGGGGGGAACACAGATACGCAGTATTTT.

The chain has TRBV5-1 and TRBJ2-7, with 12 bases aligning to TRBD1. This CDR3 is built from 15 residues. Germline lookup yields CDR1 SGHRS and CDR2 YFSETQ. J lost 9 bases, V lost 4 bases, and 11 bases had no gene match. CDR3 nucleotides: TGCGCCAGCAGCCACCTGGAGGGACAGGGGGCAGGGCAGTACTTC. It yields the protein CASSHLEGQGAGQYF. The complete variable domain, with remaining parts taken from reference TRBV5-1 and TRBJ2-7, reads KAGVTQTPRYLIKTRGQQVTLSCSPISGHRSVSWYQQTPGQGLQFLFEYFSETQRNKGNFPGRFSGRQFSNSRSEMNVSTLELGDSALYLCASSHLEGQGAGQYFGPGTRLTVT.

The chain employs TRBV7-2 and TRBJ1-1; possible D gene TRBD1, 5 bases. Germline CDR1 SGHTA, CDR2 FQGNSA. The CDR3 contains 12 residues. V dropped 2 bases and J dropped 11 bases, with 12 bases sitting between them. The CDR3 region has the DNA TGTGCCAGCAGCTTAAACACGGGGGGGGCTTTCTTT. This sequence encodes CASSLNTGGAFF.

This clone was seen just once. The CDR3 loop reads CASSPGGIRSYNEQFF. For the CDR3, the DNA is TGTGCCAGCTCACCAGGGGGGATTCGCAGCTACAATGAGCAGTTCTTC. This chain connects TRBV18 to TRBJ2-1; a possible D gene is TRBD2 (6 bases). The V end was cut by 2 bases, the J end by 3 bases, with 14 bases between. The CDR3 contains 16 residues. Germline V CDR1 and CDR2: KGHSH, LQKENI.

V is TRBV3-1 (or the pseudogene TRBV3-2) and J is TRBJ1-2; maybe TRBD1 (6 bases). The CDR3 is 17 amino acids. Trimming took 0 bases from V and 4 from J, leaving 18 bases between them. CDR1 is LGHDT and CDR2 is YNNKEL in the germline V gene (reference sequence). CDR3 DNA: TGTGCCAGCAGCCAAGATACAGGGACCCCAAGCAGCTATGGCTACACCTTC. Its protein product is CASSQDTGTPSSYGYTF.

The CDR3 region has the DNA TGTGCCAGTAGTATTTACGGTCAAGAGACCCAGTACTTC. Translating it yields CASSIYGQETQYF. The chain recombines TRBV19 with TRBJ2-5; no firm D call. Trimming shortened V by 3 bases and J by 2 bases, and 7 bases separated the two germline ends. Germline assignment: CDR1 LNHDA and CDR2 SQIVND (reference sequence). CDR3 size: 13 residues.

This clone was seen a handful of times. This same CDR3 is encoded by further DNA sequences in the sample. V usage is TRBV13 and J usage is TRBJ1-2, with 7 bases matching TRBD1. The CDR3 is made up of 14 amino acids. V lost 1 base, J lost 4 bases, and 3 bases stayed unmatched. In germline, CDR1 is PRHDT, CDR2 FYEKMQ (reference sequence). The CDR3 coding sequence is TGTGCCAGCAGCTTAGAAGGGGGCAGCTATGGCTACACCTTC. Its protein product is CASSLEGGSYGYTF.

The chain joins TRBV19 to TRBJ2-2, with 8 bases aligning to TRBD2. V lost 7 bases to trimming and J lost 6 bases; unmatched junction nucleotides: 7. This CDR3 has 14 residues. CDR1 and CDR2 from the germline V gene are LNHDA and SQIVND (reference sequence). The CDR3: CASTKGLEAGELFF. As DNA, the CDR3 is TGTGCCAGTACCAAGGGACTAGAGGCCGGGGAGCTGTTTTTT.

In DNA, the CDR3 is TGCGCCAGCAGCTTGGAAGGGGCTAGTGAAAAACTGTTTTTT. Translation gives CASSLEGASEKLFF. V usage is TRBV5-1 and J usage is TRBJ1-4; possible D gene TRBD1, 5 bases. Germline V gives CDR1 SGHRS, CDR2 YFSETQ. This CDR3 contains 14 residues. The ends were cut back, 0 bases at V and 7 bases at J, with 10 bases in the middle.

The genes are TRBV6-4 and TRBJ2-3; D perhaps matches TRBD2 (6 bases). V dropped 1 base and J dropped 8 bases, with 10 bases sitting between them. CDR3 length: 13 residues. CDR1 is MRHNA, CDR2 SNTAGT, per germline. The CDR3 protein is CASSDWGVGTQYF. CDR3 in DNA: TGTGCCAGCAGTGACTGGGGGGTCGGTACGCAGTATTTT.

This chain connects TRBV19 to TRBJ2-1, with TRBD2 matching over 8 bases. J lost 6 bases, V lost 7 bases, and 11 bases had no gene match. In germline, CDR1 is LNHDA, CDR2 SQIVND (reference sequence). This CDR3 region has 15 residues. CDR3 in DNA: TGTGCCAGTAATGGATTAGGGACTAGTTTCAATGAGCAGTTCTTC. Amino acid sequence: CASNGLGTSFNEQFF.

This chain links TRBV6-5 with TRBJ2-5; TRBD2 matches 13 bases. Per the germline V gene, CDR1 is MNHEY and CDR2 is SVGAGI. The CDR3 contains 15 residues. V dropped 6 bases and J dropped 2; count of bases not matched to a gene: 3. Here the CDR3 reads CASRETSGRQETQYF. CDR3 nucleotides: TGTGCCAGCAGAGAGACTAGCGGGAGGCAAGAGACCCAGTACTTC.

The chain has TRBV6-4 and TRBJ1-5; 8 nucleotides agree with TRBD1. This CDR3 contains 16 residues. V lost 5 bases, J lost 2 bases, and 8 bases stayed unmatched. Germline V gene lookup returns CDR1 MRHNA and CDR2 SNTAGT. CDR3 sequence (DNA): TGTGCCAGCAGTCCCCAGGGGGCCCCAGGCAATCAGCCCCAGCATTTT. This sequence encodes CASSPQGAPGNQPQHF.

This clone has just a few counts. The chain recombines TRBV5-1 with TRBJ1-5; TRBD1 matches 7 bases. Germline CDR1 reads SGHRS; CDR2 reads YFSETQ. Unmatched junction bases numbered 4, after V lost 0 bases and J lost 4 bases. This CDR3 contains 15 residues. The CDR3 DNA is TGCGCCAGCAGCTTGGACGGGACAGATAATCAGCCCCAGCATTTT. Translated: CASSLDGTDNQPQHF. Full variable domain (missing parts from reference TRBV5-1 and TRBJ1-5): KAGVTQTPRYLIKTRGQQVTLSCSPISGHRSVSWYQQTPGQGLQFLFEYFSETQRNKGNFPGRFSGRQFSNSRSEMNVSTLELGDSALYLCASSLDGTDNQPQHFGDGTRLSIL.